This TCR beta chain was identified in a study of early T cells in non-severe SARS-CoV-2 infection. Per germline, CDR1 SSHAT and CDR2 FNYEAQ (reference sequence). The CDR3 is made up of 13 amino acids. TCRdb re-derived calls from the 5' RACE reads in MiXCR, one entry per CDR3 protein. The sample yields 25,000 to 30,000 distinct CDR3 sequences, around 6% seen once. This clonotype was found many times. This rearrangement joins TRBV7-7 to TRBJ2-5, with a possible D match to TRBD1 (5 bases). This receptor was obtained from an adult who was a healthcare worker with PCR-confirmed SARS-CoV-2 infection or an uninfected control (not recorded which). Sequences were derived from whole blood, sampled at baseline. For the CDR3, the DNA is TGTGCTAGCTCGACAGCCGTTCAAGAGACCCAGTACTTC. It translates to CASSTAVQETQYF. Drawing the rest from reference TRBV7-7 and TRBJ2-5, the complete variable domain is GAGVSQSPRYKVTKRGQDVTLRCDPISSHATLYWYQQALGQGPEFLTYFNYEAQPDKSGLPSDRFSAERPEGSISTLTIQRTEQRDSAMYRCASSTAVQETQYFGPGTRLLVL.